Below are 23 T cell receptor beta chains sequenced from a single sample in a study of blood T cell repertoires in COVID-19. Clones were sequenced by immunoSEQ multiplex PCR, and TCRdb holds only the in-frame ones, with some missing. In the table there are about 220,000 clones, around 83% of which are singletons. Sequencing input: peripheral blood. These receptor sequences come from a woman aged 70-85 years with COVID-19, enrolled during active disease.

The chain uses TRBV28 and TRBJ1-4, with D unclear. V was clipped by 7 bases and J by 3 bases, with 15 bases between them. From germline, CDR1 is MDHEN and CDR2 SYDVKM. The CDR3 contains 15 residues. CDR3 DNA sequence: TGTGCCAGCACCGCGCTTCCCCAGGCTAATGAAAAACTGTTTTTT. Translated: CASTALPQANEKLFF.

The V gene is TRBV4-1, the J gene TRBJ2-7; D might be TRBD1 (6 bases). This CDR3 is built from 15 residues. Germline-derived CDR1 and CDR2 are MGHRA and YSYEKL. Trimming took off 0 bases at V and 7 bases at J, with 16 bases between the two ends. The CDR3 protein is CASSQEVGTSGEQYF. The CDR3 bases are TGCGCCAGCAGCCAAGAGGTTGGGACATCGGGGGAGCAGTACTTC.

V usage is TRBV6-4 and J usage is TRBJ2-3; no clear D. Per the germline V gene, CDR1 is MRHNA and CDR2 is SNTAGT. The V end was cut by 4 bases, the J end by 0 bases, with 11 bases between. This CDR3 contains 15 residues. CDR3 amino acids: CASSGSATSTDTQYF. For the CDR3, the DNA is TGTGCCAGCAGTGGATCGGCGACTAGCACAGATACGCAGTATTTT.

The gene calls are TRBV7-3 and TRBJ1-1, with TRBD1 identical over 7 bases. This CDR3 is 15 amino acids long. From germline, CDR1 is SGHTA and CDR2 FQGTGA. The ends lost 5 bases at V and 1 base at J; junction bases unmatched: 7. The CDR3 region is CASSALTGENTEAFF. CDR3 sequence (DNA): TGTGCCAGCAGCGCGCTTACAGGGGAGAACACTGAAGCTTTCTTT.

CDR3 loop: CATSPSGRVGSNQPQHF. DNA of the CDR3: TGTGCCACCAGTCCGTCAGGGAGGGTTGGCAGCAATCAGCCCCAGCATTTT. J is TRBJ1-5 and V is TRBV24-1; D is perhaps TRBD1 (5 bases). Germline V gives CDR1 KGHDR, CDR2 SFDVKD. This CDR3 has 17 residues. V lost 6 bases and J 1 base, leaving 18 bases between the germline ends.

The V gene is TRBV7-2, the J gene TRBJ2-7; tentative D call: TRBD2 (5 bases). Trimming shortened V by 0 bases and J by 6 bases, and 9 bases separated the two germline ends. The germline V gene has CDR1 SGHTA and CDR2 FQGNSA. This CDR3 spans 13 amino acids. CDR3 sequence (DNA): TGTGCCAGCAGCTTAGCGAGAGGGAGCGAGCAGTACTTC. Residues: CASSLARGSEQYF.

This clone was seen a single time. V usage is TRBV30 and J usage is TRBJ1-4; D is unresolved. Germline V gene sequence: CDR1 GTSNPN, CDR2 SVGIG (reference sequence). CDR3 length: 14 amino acids. V was shortened by 5 bases and J by 8 bases, with 18 bases between the two germline ends. The CDR3 region has the DNA TGTGCCTGGGGTCGGGGAGGATTGGGGGAAAAACTGTTTTTT. Amino acids: CAWGRGGLGEKLFF.

This clone was seen once. This chain uses TRBV3-1 (or the pseudogene TRBV3-2) with TRBJ1-1; no clear D gene. The CDR3 totals 14 residues. Germline V gene sequence: CDR1 LGHDT, CDR2 YNNKEL (reference sequence). Trimming left V 0 bases short and J 10 bases short, with 15 bases between. The CDR3: CASSQEEGTGIAFF. CDR3 in DNA: TGTGCCAGCAGCCAAGAAGAGGGTACTGGGATAGCTTTCTTT.

The rearrangement links TRBV7-2 to TRBJ1-1; no definite D call. CDR1 and CDR2 from the germline V gene are SGHTA and FQGNSA. CDR3 length: 14 residues. V was cut by 5 bases and J by 4 bases, with 14 bases left in between. This chain's CDR3 is CASSPAPGTTEAFF. In nucleotides, the CDR3 is TGTGCCAGCAGCCCCGCACCGGGAACCACTGAAGCTTTCTTT.

V is TRBV18 and J is TRBJ1-2; weak D call: TRBD1 (6 bases). Trimming shortened V by 3 bases and J by 8 bases, and 16 bases separated the two germline ends. Germline V gene sequence: CDR1 KGHSH, CDR2 LQKENI. The CDR3 is made up of 14 amino acids. The CDR3 loop is CASSPQDSKEGYTF. The CDR3 nucleotides are TGTGCCAGCTCACCCCAGGACAGCAAGGAAGGCTACACCTTC.

The chain is built from TRBV7-9 and TRBJ2-3; weak D call: TRBD2 (6 bases). The CDR3 is 16 residues long. From germline, CDR1 is SEHNR and CDR2 FQNEAQ (reference sequence). Trimming left V 5 bases short and J 7 bases short, with 22 bases between. The CDR3 DNA reads as TGTGCCAGCAGCAGACTCCTGGGAGGACGCACGAATACGCAGTATTTT. Translated, it gives CASSRLLGGRTNTQYF. Full variable domain (remainder filled in from reference TRBV7-9 and TRBJ2-3): DTGVSQNPRHKITKRGQNVTFRCDPISEHNRLYWYRQTLGQGPEFLTYFQNEAQLEKSRLLSDRFSAERPKGSFSTLEIQRTEQGDSAMYLCASSRLLGGRTNTQYFGPGTRLTVL.

The V and J genes are TRBV5-1 and TRBJ2-1, with TRBD2 as a possible D gene (7 bases). The V end was cut by 4 bases, the J end by 7 bases, with 18 bases between. The CDR3 runs 15 residues. The germline V gene encodes CDR1 SGHRS and CDR2 YFSETQ. The CDR3 loop is CASSPGRGRINEQFF. The CDR3 bases are TGCGCCAGCAGCCCCGGGCGGGGGCGAATAAATGAGCAGTTCTTC.

The chain is built from TRBV19 and TRBJ1-1; 7 positions agree with TRBD1. The junction had 8 bases not matched to a gene; V was cut back by 4 bases and J by 6 bases. CDR3 length: 14 amino acids. Germline lookup yields CDR1 LNHDA and CDR2 SQIVND (reference sequence). The CDR3 sequence: CASSRGQSQPEAFF. DNA for the CDR3: TGTGCCAGTAGTAGGGGACAGAGCCAGCCTGAAGCTTTCTTT.

V usage is TRBV5-1 and J usage is TRBJ2-4; 8 bases are shared with TRBD1. CDR3 length: 16 residues. Germline V gene sequence: CDR1 SGHRS, CDR2 YFSETQ. The V segment lost 4 bases and the J segment 0 bases; nucleotides outside the gene matches: 6. The CDR3: CASSVGTGKAKNIQYF. The CDR3 nucleotides read TGCGCCAGCAGCGTAGGGACAGGCAAAGCCAAAAACATTCAGTACTTC. The full variable domain, in which reference TRBV5-1 and TRBJ2-4 provide the parts outside the CDR3, is KAGVTQTPRYLIKTRGQQVTLSCSPISGHRSVSWYQQTPGQGLQFLFEYFSETQRNKGNFPGRFSGRQFSNSRSEMNVSTLELGDSALYLCASSVGTGKAKNIQYFGAGTRLSVL.

The chain carries TRBV7-2 and TRBJ2-1; tentative D call: TRBD2 (6 bases). CDR1 is SGHTA and CDR2 is FQGNSA in the germline V gene. V dropped 0 bases and J dropped 10 bases, with 7 bases sitting between them. The CDR3 runs 12 residues. The CDR3 protein is CASSLARGEQFF. CDR3 bases: TGTGCCAGCAGCTTAGCCCGGGGGGAGCAGTTCTTC.

As for this clone: Relative to the germline gene, one junction end is altered; a read error may explain this. The genes are TRBV7-9 and TRBJ1-3, with D perhaps TRBD1 (5 bases). The CDR3 spans 13 residues. Per the germline V gene, CDR1 is SEHNR and CDR2 is FQNEAQ (reference sequence). The CDR3 here is CASSQPSGTLQNF. CDR3 DNA: TGTGCCAGCAGCCAACCAAGCGGGACTCTCCAAAATTTT.

V gene TRBV27 combines with J gene TRBJ2-1, with 11 bases lining up with TRBD1. The germline V gene has CDR1 MNHEY and CDR2 SMNVEV (reference sequence). V gave up 7 bases and J gave up 6 bases; unmatched junction bases: 5. CDR3 length: 14 residues. This CDR3 reads CASKRDRGSNEQFF. As DNA, the CDR3 is TGTGCCAGCAAAAGGGACAGGGGGTCCAATGAGCAGTTCTTC.

CDR3 bases: TGTGCCAGCAGTTGGGGGACAGGGAGAGCTTTCTTT. Its protein is CASSWGTGRAFF. This chain joins TRBV27 and TRBJ1-1, with 9 bases lining up with TRBD1. The CDR3 length is 12 residues. V lost 4 bases to trimming and J lost 10 bases; unmatched junction nucleotides: 4. CDR1 MNHEY and CDR2 SMNVEV come from the germline V gene (reference sequence).

This chain uses TRBV10-1 with TRBJ2-7, with 7 nucleotides matching TRBD1. Per the germline V gene, CDR1 is WNHNN and CDR2 is SYGVQD (reference sequence). The CDR3 length is 12 residues. Trimming at V came to 8 bases and at J to 6 bases, leaving 7 bases not matched to a gene. CDR3 residues: CASGKTGSEQYF. CDR3 in DNA: TGCGCCAGCGGAAAGACAGGGTCCGAGCAGTACTTC.

V gene TRBV2 combines with J gene TRBJ2-5, with a weak D call TRBD1 (6 bases). The germline V and J ends were trimmed by 5 bases and 4 bases, with 11 bases remaining between them. CDR1 and CDR2 (germline): SNHLY, FYNNEI. This CDR3 is 13 amino acids long. In DNA, the CDR3 is TGTGCCAGCAGTCAGGGGCCCCGAGAGACCCAGTACTTC. As protein: CASSQGPRETQYF.

The gene calls are TRBV7-8 and TRBJ1-1, with D perhaps TRBD1 (5 bases). Trimming stripped 0 bases from V and 5 bases from J, with 10 bases between. Germline values: CDR1 SGHVS, CDR2 FQNEAQ. The CDR3 contains 14 residues. This CDR3 is CASSLARVWTEAFF. In DNA form, the CDR3 reads TGTGCCAGCAGCTTAGCCAGGGTGTGGACTGAAGCTTTCTTT.

The rearrangement joins TRBV6-5 to TRBJ1-3; D is possibly TRBD1 (6 bases). Trimming took off 6 bases at V and 4 bases at J, with 13 bases between the two ends. The CDR3 spans 14 residues. CDR1 and CDR2 from the germline V gene are MNHEY and SVGAGI. CDR3 protein: CASSFDRLGNTIYF. The CDR3, as DNA: TGTGCCAGCAGCTTCGACAGGTTAGGAAACACCATATATTTT.

The V call is TRBV9, the J call TRBJ1-6; D possibly corresponds to TRBD1 (6 bases). CDR1 and CDR2 from the germline V gene are SGDLS and YYNGEE. The CDR3 sequence is 16 residues long. The V end was cut by 2 bases, the J end by 8 bases, with 17 bases between. This CDR3 reads CASSVSGGAGDSPLHF. The DNA for the CDR3 is TGTGCCAGCAGCGTCTCCGGGGGGGCAGGGGATTCACCCCTCCACTTT. Complete variable domain (other parts from reference TRBV9 and TRBJ1-6): DSGVTQTPKHLITATGQRVTLRCSPRSGDLSVYWYQQSLDQGLQFLIQYYNGEERAKGNILERFSAQQFPDLHSELNLSSLELGDSALYFCASSVSGGAGDSPLHFGNGTRLTVT.